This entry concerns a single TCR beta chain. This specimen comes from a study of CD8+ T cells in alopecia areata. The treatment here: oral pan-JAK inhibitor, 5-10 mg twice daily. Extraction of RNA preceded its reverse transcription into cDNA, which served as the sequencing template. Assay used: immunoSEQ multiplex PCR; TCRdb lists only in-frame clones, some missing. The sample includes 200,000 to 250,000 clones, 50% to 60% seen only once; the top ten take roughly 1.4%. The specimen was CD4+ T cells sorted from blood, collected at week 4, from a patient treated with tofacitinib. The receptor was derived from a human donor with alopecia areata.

The CDR3, as DNA: TGTGCCTGGAGTGTTGGGGCCGGGAATCAGCCCCAGCATTTT. It translates to CAWSVGAGNQPQHF. This chain connects TRBV30 to TRBJ1-5, with D possibly being TRBD1 (5 bases). Germline CDR1 is GTSNPN and CDR2 is SVGIG (reference sequence). The ends were cut back, 0 bases at V and 4 bases at J, with 10 bases in the middle. This CDR3 region has 14 residues.